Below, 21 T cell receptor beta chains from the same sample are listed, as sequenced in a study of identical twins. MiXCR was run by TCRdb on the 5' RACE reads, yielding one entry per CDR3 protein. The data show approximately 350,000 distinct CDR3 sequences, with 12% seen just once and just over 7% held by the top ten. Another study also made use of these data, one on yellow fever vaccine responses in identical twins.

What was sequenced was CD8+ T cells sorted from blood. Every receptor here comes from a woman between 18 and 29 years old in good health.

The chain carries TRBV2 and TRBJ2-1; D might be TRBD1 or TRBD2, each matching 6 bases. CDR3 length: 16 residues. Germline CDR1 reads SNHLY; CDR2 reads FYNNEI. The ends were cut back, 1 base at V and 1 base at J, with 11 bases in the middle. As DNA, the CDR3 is TGTGCCAGCAGTGAAGGCCCGGGGGCGTCCTACAATGAGCAGTTCTTC. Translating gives CASSEGPGASYNEQFF.

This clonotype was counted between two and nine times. The CDR3 loop is CSVEGGIGTDTQYF. The CDR3 bases are TGCAGCGTTGAGGGAGGGATCGGCACAGATACGCAGTATTTT. This sequence joins TRBV29-1 and TRBJ2-3, with 7 bases lining up with TRBD2. The CDR3 covers 14 residues. J lost 1 base, V lost 3 bases, and 4 bases had no gene match. From germline, CDR1 is SQVTM and CDR2 ANQGSEA.

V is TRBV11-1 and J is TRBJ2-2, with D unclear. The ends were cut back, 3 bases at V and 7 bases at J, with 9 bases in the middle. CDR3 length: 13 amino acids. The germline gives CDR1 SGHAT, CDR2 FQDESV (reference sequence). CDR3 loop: CASSFPVGGELFF. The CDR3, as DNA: TGTGCCAGCAGCTTCCCCGTTGGCGGGGAGCTGTTTTTT.

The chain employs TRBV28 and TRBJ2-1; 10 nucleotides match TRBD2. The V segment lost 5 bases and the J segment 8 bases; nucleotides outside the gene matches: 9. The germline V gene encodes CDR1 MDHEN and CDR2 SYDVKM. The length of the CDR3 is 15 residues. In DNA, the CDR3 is TGTGCCAGCAGTCTTCTAGCGGGAGTCGTCGATGAGCAGTTCTTC. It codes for CASSLLAGVVDEQFF.

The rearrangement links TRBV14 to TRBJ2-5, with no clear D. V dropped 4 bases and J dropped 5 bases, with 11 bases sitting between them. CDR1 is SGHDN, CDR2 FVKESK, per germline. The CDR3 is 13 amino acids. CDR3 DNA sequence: TGTGCCAGCAGCCGGACGCATTGGGAGACCCAGTACTTC. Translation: CASSRTHWETQYF.

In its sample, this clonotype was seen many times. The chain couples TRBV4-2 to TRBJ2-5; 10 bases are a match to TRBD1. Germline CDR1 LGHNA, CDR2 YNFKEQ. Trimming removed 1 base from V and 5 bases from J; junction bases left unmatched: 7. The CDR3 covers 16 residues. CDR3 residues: CASSQGGGQGSETQYF. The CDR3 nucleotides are TGTGCCAGCAGCCAAGGAGGGGGACAGGGGTCGGAGACCCAGTACTTC.

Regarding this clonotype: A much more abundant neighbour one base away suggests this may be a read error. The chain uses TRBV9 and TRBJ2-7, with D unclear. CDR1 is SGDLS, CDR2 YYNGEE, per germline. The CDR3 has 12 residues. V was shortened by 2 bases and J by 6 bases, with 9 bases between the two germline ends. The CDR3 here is CASSVNLGEQYF. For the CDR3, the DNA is TGTGCCAGCAGCGTGAACTTAGGCGAGCAGTACTTC.

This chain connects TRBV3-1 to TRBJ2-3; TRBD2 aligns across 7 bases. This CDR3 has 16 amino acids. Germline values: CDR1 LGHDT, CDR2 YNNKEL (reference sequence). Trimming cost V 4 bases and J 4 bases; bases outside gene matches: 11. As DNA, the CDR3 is TGTGCCAGCAGCCGTCCGCGCGGGAGAGGACCAGATACGCAGTATTTT. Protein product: CASSRPRGRGPDTQYF.

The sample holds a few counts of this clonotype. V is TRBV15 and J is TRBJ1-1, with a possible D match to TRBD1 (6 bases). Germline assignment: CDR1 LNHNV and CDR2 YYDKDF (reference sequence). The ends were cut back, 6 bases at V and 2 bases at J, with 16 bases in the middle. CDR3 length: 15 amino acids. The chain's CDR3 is CATRTRGGPNTEAFF. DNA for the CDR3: TGTGCCACCAGGACTAGGGGGGGCCCTAACACTGAAGCTTTCTTT.

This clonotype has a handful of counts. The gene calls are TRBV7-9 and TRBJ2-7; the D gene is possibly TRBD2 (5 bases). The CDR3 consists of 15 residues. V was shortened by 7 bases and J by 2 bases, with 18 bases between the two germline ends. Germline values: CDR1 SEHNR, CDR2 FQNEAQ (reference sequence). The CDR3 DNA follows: TGTGCCAGCATGGGCTTGGGAGAGAACCCCTACGAGCAGTACTTC. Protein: CASMGLGENPYEQYF.

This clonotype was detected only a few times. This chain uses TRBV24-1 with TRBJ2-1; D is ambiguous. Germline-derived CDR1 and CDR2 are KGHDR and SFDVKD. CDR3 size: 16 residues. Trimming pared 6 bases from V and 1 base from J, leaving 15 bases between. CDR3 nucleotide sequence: TGTGCCACCAGTAGTGTCGGTCCTATTTCCTACAATGAGCAGTTCTTC. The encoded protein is CATSSVGPISYNEQFF.

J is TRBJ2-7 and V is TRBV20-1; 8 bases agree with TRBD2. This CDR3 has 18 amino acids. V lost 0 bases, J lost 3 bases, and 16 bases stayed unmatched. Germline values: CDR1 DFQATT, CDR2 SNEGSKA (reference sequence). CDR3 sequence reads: CSARDHLGFPAGDYEQYV. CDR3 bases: TGCAGTGCTAGAGATCATTTAGGGTTTCCAGCGGGGGACTACGAGCAGTACGTC.

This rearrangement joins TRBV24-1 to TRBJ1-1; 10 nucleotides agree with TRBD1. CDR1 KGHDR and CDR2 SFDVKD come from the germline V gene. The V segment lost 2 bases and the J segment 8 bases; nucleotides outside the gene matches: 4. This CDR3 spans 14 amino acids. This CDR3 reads CATSDSKDRGEAFF. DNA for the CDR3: TGTGCCACCAGTGATTCCAAGGACAGGGGGGAAGCTTTCTTT.

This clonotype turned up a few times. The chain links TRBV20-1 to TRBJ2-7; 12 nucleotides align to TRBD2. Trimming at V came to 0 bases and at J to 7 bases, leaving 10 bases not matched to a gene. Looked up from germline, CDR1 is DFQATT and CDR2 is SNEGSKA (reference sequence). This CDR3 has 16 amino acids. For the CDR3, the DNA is TGCAGTGCTAGAGACTTAGCTAGCGGGAGGGCGGGGGAGCAGTACTTC. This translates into CSARDLASGRAGEQYF.

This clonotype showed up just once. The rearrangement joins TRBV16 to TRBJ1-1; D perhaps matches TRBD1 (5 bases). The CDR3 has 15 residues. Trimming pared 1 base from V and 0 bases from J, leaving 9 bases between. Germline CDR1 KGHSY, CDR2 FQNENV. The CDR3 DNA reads TGTGCCAGCAGCCAATTAGCAGGGATGAACACTGAAGCTTTCTTT. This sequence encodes CASSQLAGMNTEAFF.

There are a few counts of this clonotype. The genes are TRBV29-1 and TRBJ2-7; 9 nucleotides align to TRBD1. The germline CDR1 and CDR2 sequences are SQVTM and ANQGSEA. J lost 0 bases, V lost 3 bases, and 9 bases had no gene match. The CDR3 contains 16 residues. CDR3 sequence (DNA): TGCAGCGTTGACTCGGGGAGGACAGGGGTCTCCTACGAGCAGTACTTC. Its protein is CSVDSGRTGVSYEQYF.

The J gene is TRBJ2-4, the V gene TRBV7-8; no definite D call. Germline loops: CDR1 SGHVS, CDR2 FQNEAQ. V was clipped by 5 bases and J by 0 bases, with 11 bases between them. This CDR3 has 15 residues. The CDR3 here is CASSPKVGAKNIQYF. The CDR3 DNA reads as TGTGCCAGCAGCCCTAAGGTGGGAGCCAAAAACATTCAGTACTTC.

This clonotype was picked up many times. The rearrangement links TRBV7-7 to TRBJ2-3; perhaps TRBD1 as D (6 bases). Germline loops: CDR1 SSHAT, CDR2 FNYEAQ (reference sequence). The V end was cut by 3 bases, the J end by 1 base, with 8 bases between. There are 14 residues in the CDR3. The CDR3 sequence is CASSFRQGTDTQYF. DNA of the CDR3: TGTGCCAGCAGCTTTCGACAGGGCACAGATACGCAGTATTTT.

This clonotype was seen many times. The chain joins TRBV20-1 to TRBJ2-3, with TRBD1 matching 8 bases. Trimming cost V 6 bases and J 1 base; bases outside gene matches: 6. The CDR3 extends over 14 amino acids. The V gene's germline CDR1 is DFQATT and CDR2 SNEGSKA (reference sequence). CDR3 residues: CSADRGRRTDTQYF. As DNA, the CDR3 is TGCAGTGCAGACAGGGGACGCCGCACAGATACGCAGTATTTT.

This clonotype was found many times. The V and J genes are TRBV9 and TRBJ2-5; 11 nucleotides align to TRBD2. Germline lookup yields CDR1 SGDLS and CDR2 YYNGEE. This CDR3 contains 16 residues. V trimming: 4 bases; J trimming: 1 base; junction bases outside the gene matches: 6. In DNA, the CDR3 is TGTGCCAGCAGCTTATTAGCGGGAGGGATCCAAGAGACCCAGTACTTC. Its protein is CASSLLAGGIQETQYF.

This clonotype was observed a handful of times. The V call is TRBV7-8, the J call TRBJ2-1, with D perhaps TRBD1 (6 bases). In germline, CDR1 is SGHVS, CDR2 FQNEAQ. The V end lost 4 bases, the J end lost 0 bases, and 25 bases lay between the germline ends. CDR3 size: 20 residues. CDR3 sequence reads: CASSSTRDTYNPSSYNEQFF. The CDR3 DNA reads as TGTGCCAGCAGCTCCACCAGGGACACCTATAATCCTAGCTCCTACAATGAGCAGTTCTTC.